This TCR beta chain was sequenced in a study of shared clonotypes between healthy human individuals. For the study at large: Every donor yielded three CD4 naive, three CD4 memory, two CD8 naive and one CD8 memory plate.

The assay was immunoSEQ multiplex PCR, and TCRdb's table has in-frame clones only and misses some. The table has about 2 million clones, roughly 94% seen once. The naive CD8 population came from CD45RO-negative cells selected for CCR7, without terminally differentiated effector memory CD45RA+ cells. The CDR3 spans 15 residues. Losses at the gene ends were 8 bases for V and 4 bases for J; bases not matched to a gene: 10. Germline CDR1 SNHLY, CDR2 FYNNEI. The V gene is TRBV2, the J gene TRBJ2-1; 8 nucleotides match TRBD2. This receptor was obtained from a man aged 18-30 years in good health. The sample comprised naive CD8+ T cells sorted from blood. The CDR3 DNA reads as TGTGCCAGCGTCGGGGCGGGGGGTTCTTACAATGAGCAGTTCTTC. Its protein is CASVGAGGSYNEQFF.